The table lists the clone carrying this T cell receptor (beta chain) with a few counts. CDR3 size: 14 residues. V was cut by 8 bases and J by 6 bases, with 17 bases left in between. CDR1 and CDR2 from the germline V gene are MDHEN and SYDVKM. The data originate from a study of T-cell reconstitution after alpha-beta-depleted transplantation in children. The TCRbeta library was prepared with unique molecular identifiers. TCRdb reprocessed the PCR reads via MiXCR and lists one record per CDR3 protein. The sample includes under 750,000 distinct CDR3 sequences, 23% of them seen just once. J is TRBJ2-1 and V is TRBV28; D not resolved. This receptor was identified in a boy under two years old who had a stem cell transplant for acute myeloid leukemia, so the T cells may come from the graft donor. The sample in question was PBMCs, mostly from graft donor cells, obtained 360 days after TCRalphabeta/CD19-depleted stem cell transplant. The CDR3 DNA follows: TGTGCCAGCCACGGCAGCCTGAGCCTCAATGAGCAGTTCTTC. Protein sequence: CASHGSLSLNEQFF. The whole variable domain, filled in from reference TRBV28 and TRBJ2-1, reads DVKVTQSSRYLVKRTGEKVFLECVQDMDHENMFWYRQDPGLGLRLIYFSYDVKMKEKGDIPEGYSVSREKKERFSLILESASTNQTSMYLCASHGSLSLNEQFFGPGTRLTVL.